What follows are 32 T cell receptor beta chains derived from one specimen sequenced in a study of shared clonotypes between healthy human individuals. The table came from immunoSEQ multiplex PCR; TCRdb's copy has only in-frame clones and leaves some out. The repertoire holds approximately 2.1 million clones, with just over 90% as singletons. The source material was naive CD4+ T cells from PBMCs. Subset reported: CD45RA+ positively selected. These receptors originate from a man younger than 35 in good health. Some clones in this sample may be carry-over from other donors' samples.

The rearrangement uses TRBV2 and TRBJ2-1; 11 bases fit TRBD1. Germline CDR1 and CDR2: SNHLY and FYNNEI. J lost 8 bases, V lost 6 bases, and 6 bases had no gene match. The CDR3 runs 14 residues. In DNA form, the CDR3 reads TGTGCCAGCAGCCGGACAGGGGGCAGGGATGAGCAGTTCTTC. Translation: CASSRTGGRDEQFF.

This CDR3 is CASSSRGLASWEQYF. The CDR3 nucleotides read TGTGCCAGCAGTTCGAGGGGACTAGCGTCTTGGGAGCAGTACTTC. The chain links TRBV6-5 to TRBJ2-7; 10 bases are shared with TRBD2. Germline trimming cut 4 bases from V and 7 bases from J; bases unmatched to any gene: 10. The CDR3 runs to 15 residues. The germline CDR1 and CDR2 sequences are MNHEY and SVGAGI.

This chain uses TRBV11-2 with TRBJ2-7; D may be TRBD1 (5 bases). CDR1 SGHAT and CDR2 FQNNGV come from the germline V gene. The CDR3 is 13 residues long. V was shortened by 5 bases and J by 1 base, with 9 bases between the two germline ends. The DNA for the CDR3 is TGTGCCAGCAGCATTACAGGTTCCTACGAGCAGTACTTC. Translating gives CASSITGSYEQYF.

This clone was detected once. The chain couples TRBV6-5 to TRBJ1-5, with D unresolved. Germline CDR1 is MNHEY and CDR2 is SVGAGI. The CDR3 has 14 residues. V lost 4 bases to trimming and J lost 0 bases, with 7 bases between them. The CDR3: CASSFGYSNQPQHF. CDR3 bases: TGTGCCAGCAGTTTTGGGTATAGCAATCAGCCCCAGCATTTT.

The CDR3 DNA reads TGTGCCAGCAGCCCGGACGGCCGGAATCAGCCCCAGCATTTT. It encodes CASSPDGRNQPQHF. This chain connects TRBV5-8 to TRBJ1-5, with D unclear. Germline-derived CDR1 and CDR2 are SGHTS and YDEGEE. The V and J ends lost 4 bases and 4 bases respectively, with 12 bases between them. CDR3 length: 14 residues.

Points on this clone: Distinct nucleotide sequences in the sample also encode this CDR3. The chain links TRBV5-5 to TRBJ2-2; D unresolved. This CDR3 contains 13 residues. V was cut by 0 bases and J by 2 bases, with 2 bases left in between. Per germline, CDR1 SGHKS and CDR2 YYEKEE (reference sequence). The CDR3 protein is CASSLVNTGELFF. The CDR3 nucleotides read TGTGCCAGCAGCTTGGTCAACACCGGGGAGCTGTTTTTT.

V is TRBV7-6 and J is TRBJ2-2; 8 bases line up with TRBD1. J was trimmed by 3 bases and V by 7 bases; bases with no gene match: 7. This CDR3 comprises 15 residues. Germline V CDR1 and CDR2: SGHVS, FNYEAQ. The CDR3 nucleotides are TGTGCCAGCACTTTCAGGGGGCGCGACACCGGGGAGCTGTTTTTT. As protein: CASTFRGRDTGELFF. Full variable domain (remainder filled in from reference TRBV7-6 and TRBJ2-2): GAGVSQSPRYKVTKRGQDVALRCDPISGHVSLYWYRQALGQGPEFLTYFNYEAQQDKSGLPNDRFSAERPEGSISTLTIQRTEQRDSAMYRCASTFRGRDTGELFFGEGSRLTVL.

The chain links TRBV14 to TRBJ2-7; TRBD2 matches 7 bases. CDR3 size: 16 residues. V lost 3 bases, J lost 0 bases, and 8 bases stayed unmatched. Germline V gives CDR1 SGHDN, CDR2 FVKESK. The CDR3 DNA follows: TGTGCCAGCAGCCAGCTCCTAGCGGAGAGCTCCTACGAGCAGTACTTC. As protein: CASSQLLAESSYEQYF.

The chain joins TRBV7-3 to TRBJ2-1; 7 nucleotides align to TRBD2. Per the germline V gene, CDR1 is SGHTA and CDR2 is FQGTGA. The CDR3 sequence is 16 residues long. The trim removed 1 base at V and 7 bases at J, leaving 10 bases unmatched. CDR3 coding DNA: TGTGCCAGCAGCTTAAGTATCGCGGGAGTCAGGAATGAGCAGTTCTTC. Translated: CASSLSIAGVRNEQFF.

The gene calls are TRBV7-9 and TRBJ2-2; D unresolved. The CDR3 is 13 residues long. CDR1 SEHNR and CDR2 FQNEAQ come from the germline V gene (reference sequence). The V gene lost 2 bases and the J gene lost 7 bases, with 8 bases spanning the gap. The CDR3, as DNA: TGTGCCAGCAGCTTAAGCCAAGGCGGGGAGCTGTTTTTT. Protein sequence: CASSLSQGGELFF.

The CDR3 loop is CAWSGGLAGGWSTGELFF. In DNA form, the CDR3 reads TGTGCCTGGAGTGGCGGTCTGGCGGGGGGTTGGAGCACCGGGGAGCTGTTTTTT. The rearrangement uses TRBV30 and TRBJ2-2; 8 nucleotides align to TRBD2. The CDR3 runs 18 residues. Per germline, CDR1 GTSNPN and CDR2 SVGIG (reference sequence). The trim removed 1 base at V and 4 bases at J, leaving 14 bases unmatched.

The gene calls are TRBV7-8 and TRBJ1-1, with D tentatively TRBD1 (5 bases). The CDR3 runs 15 residues. V shed 4 bases and J shed 1 base, with 13 bases lying between them. Germline assignment: CDR1 SGHVS and CDR2 FQNEAQ. The CDR3 bases are TGTGCCAGCAGCTCAAGGACGGGGACGAACACTGAAGCTTTCTTT. Translated: CASSSRTGTNTEAFF.

As to this clone: The sample carries other DNA sequences with the same CDR3. The chain is built from TRBV7-2 and TRBJ2-1; D tentatively reads TRBD1 or TRBD2 (5 bases each). V was cut by 0 bases and J by 7 bases, with 10 bases left in between. CDR1 is SGHTA and CDR2 is FQGNSA in the germline V gene. The CDR3 runs to 14 residues. CDR3 nucleotide sequence: TGTGCCAGCAGCTTAGCCGGGACCCGAAATGAGCAGTTCTTC. The encoded protein is CASSLAGTRNEQFF.

V is TRBV5-4 and J is TRBJ2-7; possibly TRBD2 for D (5 bases). V lost 1 base and J lost 2, with 13 bases in between. CDR1 and CDR2 from the germline V gene are SGHNT and YYREEE (reference sequence). This CDR3 region has 15 residues. The chain's CDR3 is CASSLPPPGTYEQYF. The CDR3 DNA sequence: TGTGCCAGCAGCTTGCCCCCCCCCGGGACCTACGAGCAGTACTTC.

The CDR3 DNA reads as TGTGCCAGCAGTGATTTGGCTAGCGGGGTAAATCGGCAGTTCTTC. Translation gives CASSDLASGVNRQFF. The V and J genes are TRBV6-1 and TRBJ2-1, with 9 bases lining up with TRBD2. Germline CDR1 and CDR2: MNHNS and SASEGT. J was trimmed by 12 bases and V by 3 bases; bases with no gene match: 12. This CDR3 is 15 amino acids long.

This chain's CDR3 is CASSSGTGANSDTQYF. The CDR3 DNA follows: TGTGCCAGCAGCTCGGGGACCGGAGCTAATTCAGATACGCAGTATTTT. V is TRBV5-6 and J is TRBJ2-3; D tentatively fits TRBD1 or TRBD2 (5 bases each). CDR1 SGHDT and CDR2 YYEEEE come from the germline V gene. CDR3 size: 16 residues. Trimming pared 3 bases from V and 4 bases from J, leaving 18 bases between. Using reference TRBV5-6 and TRBJ2-3 for the parts outside the CDR3, the full variable domain is DAGVTQSPTHLIKTRGQQVTLRCSPKSGHDTVSWYQQALGQGPQFIFQYYEEEERQRGNFPDRFSGHQFPNYSSELNVNALLLGDSALYLCASSSGTGANSDTQYFGPGTRLTVL.

The chain combines TRBV6-5 with TRBJ1-2; D uncertain. This CDR3 region has 11 residues. Germline loops: CDR1 MNHEY, CDR2 SVGAGI. V lost 8 bases and J lost 4, with 8 bases in between. This CDR3 reads CASHNSYGYTF. CDR3 nucleotide sequence: TGTGCCAGCCACAACTCCTATGGCTACACCTTC.

This chain joins TRBV5-1 and TRBJ1-2; D remains ambiguous. This CDR3 spans 13 amino acids. The germline V and J ends were trimmed by 0 bases and 4 bases, with 7 bases remaining between them. Germline V gene lookup returns CDR1 SGHRS and CDR2 YFSETQ. In DNA, the CDR3 is TGCGCCAGCAGCTTGGTACAGTCCTATGGCTACACCTTC. It is translated as CASSLVQSYGYTF. Based on the CDR3 plus reference TRBV5-1 and TRBJ1-2, the full variable domain is KAGVTQTPRYLIKTRGQQVTLSCSPISGHRSVSWYQQTPGQGLQFLFEYFSETQRNKGNFPGRFSGRQFSNSRSEMNVSTLELGDSALYLCASSLVQSYGYTFGSGTRLTVV.

This sequence joins TRBV6-6 and TRBJ2-7; D uncertain. Trimming cost V 8 bases and J 7 bases, with 15 bases left between them. CDR3 length: 12 amino acids. In germline, CDR1 is MNHNY, CDR2 SVGAGI (reference sequence). The DNA for the CDR3 is TGTGCCAGCGGTACTACGGTGTGGGAGCAGTACTTC. It is translated as CASGTTVWEQYF.

The chain couples TRBV5-4 to TRBJ2-7; 11 bases match TRBD2. V dropped 4 bases and J dropped 6; count of bases not matched to a gene: 9. CDR3 length: 15 amino acids. From germline, CDR1 is SGHNT and CDR2 YYREEE (reference sequence). The chain's CDR3 is CASSPLAGGLGEQYF. CDR3 bases: TGTGCCAGCAGCCCTTTAGCGGGAGGGTTGGGCGAGCAGTACTTC.

V is TRBV7-2 and J is TRBJ2-1; 7 bases agree with TRBD2. Trimming at V came to 1 base and at J to 7 bases, leaving 10 bases not matched to a gene. The germline gives CDR1 SGHTA, CDR2 FQGNSA. The CDR3 covers 16 residues. CDR3 bases: TGTGCCAGCAGCTTAGTTTGGGGGAGGGCCGGAAATGAGCAGTTCTTC. Encoded protein: CASSLVWGRAGNEQFF.

The chain combines TRBV4-1 with TRBJ1-2, with D possibly TRBD1 on 5 matching bases. The germline V gene has CDR1 MGHRA and CDR2 YSYEKL. The CDR3 contains 14 residues. V was clipped by 1 base and J by 2 bases, with 8 bases between them. CDR3 region: CASSQGGTNYGYTF. The CDR3 region has the DNA TGCGCCAGCAGCCAAGGTGGGACCAACTATGGCTACACCTTC.

This sequence joins TRBV29-1 and TRBJ1-4; 7 bases map to TRBD1. This CDR3 spans 13 amino acids. Trimming cost V 5 bases and J 1 base; bases outside gene matches: 1. Germline CDR1 and CDR2: SQVTM and ANQGSEA. The CDR3 nucleotides are TGCAGCGTTCGGGACAGAACTAATGAAAAACTGTTTTTT. This encodes CSVRDRTNEKLFF.

The rearrangement joins TRBV7-3 to TRBJ2-3, with D possibly being TRBD2 (6 bases). V shed 3 bases and J shed 3 bases, with 10 bases lying between them. Germline loops: CDR1 SGHTA, CDR2 FQGTGA. The CDR3 consists of 14 residues. This CDR3 reads CASSFLGGTDTQYF. CDR3 in DNA: TGTGCCAGCAGCTTTTTGGGGGGAACAGATACGCAGTATTTT. The full variable domain, its missing parts supplied by reference TRBV7-3 and TRBJ2-3, is GAGVSQTPSNKVTEKGKYVELRCDPISGHTALYWYRQSLGQGPEFLIYFQGTGAADDSGLPNDRFFAVRPEGSVSTLKIQRTERGDSAVYLCASSFLGGTDTQYFGPGTRLTVL.

The J gene is TRBJ2-7, the V gene TRBV6-1; a weak D match, TRBD2 (5 bases). Germline lookup yields CDR1 MNHNS and CDR2 SASEGT. This CDR3 is built from 16 residues. Between the trimmed V and J ends, which lost 3 bases and 2 bases, there was a span of 17 bases. The CDR3, as DNA: TGTGCCAGCAGTGACCCCGGAGGCCCGGCGACCTACGAGCAGTACTTC. Translating gives CASSDPGGPATYEQYF.

The chain has TRBV5-1 and TRBJ2-1; possibly TRBD2 for D (6 bases). V was shortened by 3 bases and J by 6 bases, with 10 bases between the two germline ends. Germline assignment: CDR1 SGHRS and CDR2 YFSETQ. This CDR3 is 13 amino acids long. The CDR3 DNA sequence: TGCGCCAGCAGCTGGGGACTTTCCAATGAGCAGTTCTTC. This gives the protein CASSWGLSNEQFF. Together with reference TRBV5-1 and TRBJ2-1, the CDR3 gives the full variable domain: KAGVTQTPRYLIKTRGQQVTLSCSPISGHRSVSWYQQTPGQGLQFLFEYFSETQRNKGNFPGRFSGRQFSNSRSEMNVSTLELGDSALYLCASSWGLSNEQFFGPGTRLTVL.

The chain employs TRBV6-4 and TRBJ1-4; 7 positions match TRBD1. From germline, CDR1 is MRHNA and CDR2 SNTAGT. The CDR3 sequence is 13 residues long. J lost 8 bases, V lost 6 bases, and 6 bases had no gene match. The CDR3, as DNA: TGTGCCAGCAGCAGACAGGGCGGGGAAAAACTGTTTTTT. It yields the protein CASSRQGGEKLFF.

V usage is TRBV19 and J usage is TRBJ1-1; TRBD1 matches 7 bases. Germline-derived CDR1 and CDR2 are LNHDA and SQIVND (reference sequence). This CDR3 is 14 amino acids long. The V segment lost 3 bases and the J segment 4 bases; nucleotides outside the gene matches: 5. As DNA, the CDR3 is TGTGCCAGTAGTATCGACAGGGAGGCCACTGAAGCTTTCTTT. The encoded protein is CASSIDREATEAFF.

The rearrangement links TRBV5-1 to TRBJ2-2, with D maybe TRBD2 (6 bases). V shed 10 bases and J shed 7 bases, with 26 bases lying between them. From germline, CDR1 is SGHRS and CDR2 YFSETQ. The CDR3 spans 16 residues. CDR3 amino acids: CASQNPARRVNGELFF. The CDR3 DNA sequence: TGCGCCTCACAGAACCCGGCCAGGAGGGTGAACGGGGAGCTGTTTTTT.

The chain has TRBV28 and TRBJ1-2; no clear D gene. CDR3 size: 13 residues. Trimming left V 3 bases short and J 8 bases short, with 13 bases between. Germline V gene data show CDR1 as MDHEN and CDR2 as SYDVKM. CDR3 region: CASSFPAGPGYTF. The CDR3 region has the DNA TGTGCCAGCAGTTTCCCGGCAGGTCCGGGCTACACCTTC.

The chain uses TRBV6-5 and TRBJ2-1; D is tentatively TRBD1 or TRBD2 (5 bases each). V was trimmed by 2 bases and J by 7 bases, leaving 15 bases between them. Germline lookup yields CDR1 MNHEY and CDR2 SVGAGI. CDR3 length: 15 residues. CDR3: CASSYAGDRRNEQFF. The CDR3 coding sequence is TGTGCCAGCAGTTACGCCGGGGACCGGAGGAATGAGCAGTTCTTC.

The V and J genes are TRBV10-2 and TRBJ2-7; D might be TRBD2 (6 bases). Deletions cut 5 bases from V and 4 bases from J, with 18 bases between. The CDR3 extends over 15 amino acids. Germline CDR1 and CDR2: WSHSY and SAAADI. The CDR3 loop reads CASSLSGRGAYEQYF. The CDR3 DNA sequence: TGCGCCAGCAGTCTTAGCGGTCGCGGGGCGTACGAGCAGTACTTC.